The sequence of this T cell receptor beta chain was determined in a study of regulatory T cells in long-lasting Graves disease. Broader study findings: Accuracy could have been hurt by small sample size. Persistent cases favored TRBV28, TRBJ1-2 and TRBJ2-5.

Time point given: newly diagnosed GD, antithyroid drugs for less than 3 months. Making the TCR library involved RNA that had been extracted from PBMCs. The TCR beta library used iRepertoire HTBI primers with Arm-PCR amplification of CDR3. Each CDR3 protein gets one entry after TCRdb re-called the multiplex PCR reads with MiXCR. This sample has roughly 510,000 distinct CDR3 sequences, with roughly 15% found just once. The CDR3 has 12 amino acids. Germline-derived CDR1 and CDR2 are GTSNPN and SVGIG (reference sequence). In regard to this clonotype: No antigen is known for it. This may come from a read error, since a much larger clone is one base off.

The data were also submitted as part of a second study, on T cells in Graves' hyperthyroidism and ophthalmopathy. That paper notes: An initial round of RT-PCR targeting the TCR CDR3 relied on the HTBI primer set.

This receptor was identified in a young man with Graves disease. This specimen was peripheral blood mononuclear cells (PBMCs), taken at new diagnosis, from a patient treated with antithyroid drugs. The V gene is TRBV30, the J gene TRBJ1-3; D not resolved. CDR3 DNA: TGTGCTCTGAAGCTTTCTGGAGACACCATATATTTT. It yields the protein CALKLSGDTIYF.